This T cell receptor beta chain comes out of a study of blood T cells in healthy people across ages. PCR was performed a second time for about 6 to 12 cycles using a sample-barcoded 5' primer and a J-beta primer mix. MiXCR, applied by TCRdb to the 5' RACE reads, yields one record per CDR3 protein. In the table there are some 1,000,000 distinct CDR3 sequences, approximately 26% of which are singletons. Germline CDR1 and CDR2: LGHDT and YNNKEL (reference sequence). This CDR3 has 17 amino acids. V trimming: 4 bases; J trimming: 0 bases; junction bases outside the gene matches: 5. Each donor had 8.5 to 10 milliliters of peripheral blood drawn. The same data also contributed to another study, on T cells of mothers and their children. That report notes: T cell clones that were persistent and microchimeric went undetected.

The TCR comes from a girl aged 2-10 years in good health. The genes are TRBV3-1 and TRBJ2-6; 8 nucleotides agree with TRBD1. The sample was blood. The CDR3 bases are TGTGCCAGCAGCCGGGGACAGGTTCTCTCTGGGGCCAACGTCCTGACTTTC. Its protein is CASSRGQVLSGANVLTF.